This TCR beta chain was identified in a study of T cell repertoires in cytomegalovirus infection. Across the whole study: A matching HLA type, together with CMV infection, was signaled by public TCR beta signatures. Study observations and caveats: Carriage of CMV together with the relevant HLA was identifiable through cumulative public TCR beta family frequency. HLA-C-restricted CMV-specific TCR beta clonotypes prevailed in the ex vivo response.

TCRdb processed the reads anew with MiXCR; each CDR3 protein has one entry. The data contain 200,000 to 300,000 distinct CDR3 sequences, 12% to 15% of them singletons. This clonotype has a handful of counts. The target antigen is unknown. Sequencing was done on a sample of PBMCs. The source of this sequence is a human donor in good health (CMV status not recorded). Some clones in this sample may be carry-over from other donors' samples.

The CDR3: CASKDRDNQPQHF. The CDR3 bases are TGTGCCAGCAAAGACAGAGACAATCAGCCCCAGCATTTT. The chain recombines TRBV6-2 or TRBV6-3 with TRBJ1-5, with D tentatively TRBD1 (5 bases). Germline-derived CDR1 and CDR2 are MNHEY and SVGEGT. The CDR3 loop spans 13 amino acids. V gave up 7 bases and J gave up 3 bases, with 10 bases separating them.